This is a list of T cell receptor beta chains from one sample in a study of blood T cell repertoires in COVID-19. Sequenced by immunoSEQ multiplex PCR; TCRdb stores in-frame clones only, minus some. The data show approximately 110,000 clones, about 90% seen once. The specimen sequenced was peripheral blood. All receptors derive from a woman in her forties or fifties with acute or convalescent COVID-19. The CDR3 runs from the conserved cysteine through the conserved F or W. D genes are given only for firm matches. Clone size is given for some rows only: seen once, a few or many times, or a class if the clone is expanded.

>NA|TRBD1|TRBJ2-7|TRBV5-8
TGTGCCAGCAGCTTGAAAGGACAGGTCGGCTACGAGCAGTACTTC
CASSLKGQVGYEQYF
>NA|NA|TRBJ2-2|TRBV28
TGTGCCAGCAGTTTTCTCGAGGACACCGGGGAGCTGTTTTTT
CASSFLEDTGELFF
>NA|TRBD2|TRBJ2-5|TRBV5-1
TGCGCCAGCAGCTCGGGCGGGACTAGCGGGGCCCAAGAGACCCAGTACTTC
CASSSGGTSGAQETQYF
>NA|TRBD2|TRBJ2-5|TRBV28
TGTGCCAGCAGTTTAGGTCGGGGGGACCAGTACTTC
CASSLGRGDQYF
>few|NA|TRBJ1-1|TRBV19
TGTGCCAGTATCAGGGGAATAGAAGCTTTCTTT
CASIRGIEAFF
>once|TRBD1|TRBJ2-7|TRBV6-6
TGTGCCAGCACCACCGGACAGGGGGGCTCCTACGAGCAGTACTTC
CASTTGQGGSYEQYF
>NA|NA|TRBJ1-1|TRBV19
TGTGCCAGTAGTATTTCAGGGCAGGGGCCATTCTCGAACACTGAAGCTTTCTTT
CASSISGQGPFSNTEAFF
>NA|NA|TRBJ1-5|TRBV12-2
TGTGCAAGTCGCTCCTCAACCCCTCCGGGACAGGGGGCGAAACAGCCCCAGCATTTT
CASRSSTPPGQGAKQPQHF
>NA|NA|TRBJ1-2|TRBV30
TGTGCCTGGAGTGCCTCCTACGGTAGTGGCTACACCTTC
CAWSASYGSGYTF
>NA|TRBD2|TRBJ2-5|TRBV4-3
TGCGCCAGCAGCCAGGAGACTAGCTCGGAGACCCAGTACTTC
CASSQETSSETQYF
>NA|NA|TRBJ1-2|TRBV29-1
TGCAGCGTTTGGGAGGTCTTCTACACCTTC
CSVWEVFYTF
>once|NA|TRBJ2-1|TRBV14
TGTGCCAGCAGCCAACAGACAGGCTCAAGCTCCTACAATGAGCAGTTCTTC
CASSQQTGSSSYNEQFF
>NA|NA|TRBJ1-2|TRBV6-5
TGTGCCAGCAGTTACGGGAGGAGGTCCAACTATGGCTACACCTTC
CASSYGRRSNYGYTF
>NA|TRBD1|TRBJ1-2|TRBV7-3
TGTGCCAGCAGCATGGGCACTACAGGGGTTGAAGGCTACACCTTC
CASSMGTTGVEGYTF
>NA|TRBD2|TRBJ2-3|TRBV19
TGTGCCAGTCTCGAGGGGGGACTAGCGGGGGCTACGCAGTATTTT
CASLEGGLAGATQYF
>NA|TRBD2|TRBJ2-3|TRBV6-5
TGTGCCAGCCTAGAGACGGGGGGGGCAGATACGCAGTATTTT
CASLETGGADTQYF
>NA|NA|TRBJ1-1|TRBV20-1
TGCAGTGCTAGTGCAGGGAACACTGAAGCTTTCTTT
CSASAGNTEAFF
>NA|TRBD1|TRBJ1-2|TRBV19
TGTGCCAGTACCCAGGGGACAGGGAACTATGGCTACACCTTC
CASTQGTGNYGYTF
>NA|TRBD1|TRBJ1-2|TRBV18
TGTGCCAGCTCACCTGGGACAGGCGATCAGGGGGGCTACACCTTC
CASSPGTGDQGGYTF
>NA|NA|TRBJ1-5|TRBV7-8
TGTGCCAGTTCCCGGGGGGCTAATCAGCCCCAGCATTTT
CASSRGANQPQHF
>NA|TRBD1|TRBJ2-1|TRBV6-5
TGTGCCAGCAGTTACTCAGGACAGGGGGGGGTAAATGAGCAGTTCTTC
CASSYSGQGGVNEQFF
>NA|TRBD2|TRBJ2-1|TRBV28
TGTGCCAGCAGTCTTGGACTAGCGGGAGGCCAGGTTAATGAGCAGTTCTTC
CASSLGLAGGQVNEQFF
>NA|NA|TRBJ2-5|TRBV28
TGTGCCAGCTCGGGACACCCCCAAGAGACCCAGTACTTC
CASSGHPQETQYF
>NA|NA|TRBJ1-5|TRBV7-2
TGTGCCAGCAGCTCTGGAGCGGGAGGGCGGGGGCCCCAGCATTTT
CASSSGAGGRGPQHF
>once|NA|TRBJ1-6|TRBV6-1
TGTGCCAGCAGTGTAAACCCTTGGGGGGGGGATTCACCCCTCCACTTT
CASSVNPWGGDSPLHF
>NA|TRBD2|TRBJ2-1|TRBV6-1
TGTGCCAGCAGTGAACTGTACGGCGGGAGGGCCGTCAATGAGCAGTTCTTC
CASSELYGGRAVNEQFF
>NA|NA|TRBJ1-5|TRBV19
TGTGCCAGTAGTATAGGGGGAACAGGGTCACGGCAGCCCCAGCATTTT
CASSIGGTGSRQPQHF
>NA|TRBD1|TRBJ2-5|TRBV24-1
TGTGCCACCAGTGACTCGGGACAGGGGATAGGAGAGACCCAGTACTTC
CATSDSGQGIGETQYF
>NA|NA|TRBJ1-6|TRBV25-1
TGTGCCAGCAGTGAGCTGGGGCAGGGTGGAAATTCACCCCTCCACTTT
CASSELGQGGNSPLHF
>NA|TRBD1|TRBJ1-5|TRBV28
TGTGCCAGCAGTCTCCTCGGACAGGGGGTCAATCAGCCCCAGCATTTT
CASSLLGQGVNQPQHF
>NA|TRBD1|TRBJ1-1|TRBV30
TGTGCCTGGGCGGACAGGGTGGGCACTGAAGCTTTCTTT
CAWADRVGTEAFF
>NA|NA|TRBJ2-5|TRBV28
TGTGCCAGCAGTTTAAGGACAAAAGAGACCCAGTACTTC
CASSLRTKETQYF
>NA|TRBD2|TRBJ2-1|TRBV24-1
TGTGCCACCAGTGATTCGAGACTAGCGGTGAGCTCCTACAATGAGCAGTTCTTC
CATSDSRLAVSSYNEQFF
>NA|NA|TRBJ1-1|TRBV5-1
TGCGCCAGCAGCTCAAAGGGGCGGACTGAAGCTTTCTTT
CASSSKGRTEAFF
>NA|TRBD1|TRBJ1-4|TRBV2
TGTGCCAGCAATTCTGGGACAGCTAATGAAAAACTGTTTTTT
CASNSGTANEKLFF
>NA|TRBD1|TRBJ2-7|TRBV5-1
TGCGCCAGCAGCTTACAGGGGTTTGCCTACGAGCAGTACTTC
CASSLQGFAYEQYF
>NA|TRBD2|TRBJ2-1|TRBV19
TGTGCCAGTAGTATAACTAGCGGGAGCCATGAGCAGTTCTTC
CASSITSGSHEQFF
>NA|NA|TRBJ1-1|TRBV7-9
TGTGCCAGCAGCTTGTCAGGGAAACGGAATGAAGCTTTCTTT
CASSLSGKRNEAFF
>NA|TRBD1|TRBJ2-7|TRBV7-2
TGTGCCAGCAGACCGGGACAGGAGTCCTACGAGCAGTACTTC
CASRPGQESYEQYF
>NA|NA|TRBJ2-1|TRBV11-3
TGTGCCAGCAGCTACCAACAGGGAAGCTCCTACAATGAGCAGTTCTTC
CASSYQQGSSYNEQFF
>NA|NA|TRBJ2-5|TRBV7-9
TGTGCCAGCAGCTTATCCGGGGTTCCAGAGACCCAGTACTTC
CASSLSGVPETQYF
>NA|TRBD1|TRBJ1-5|TRBV30
TGTGCCTGGAGTCAGGGGGGCAGCAATCAGCCCCAGCATTTT
CAWSQGGSNQPQHF
>NA|NA|TRBJ2-2|TRBV2
TGTGCCAGCAGTGAGTTGGCAGGGAATTCCGGGGAGCTGTTTTTT
CASSELAGNSGELFF
>NA|TRBD2|TRBJ2-7|TRBV5-1
TGCGCCAGCAGCTTAAGTTCCGGGACTAGCTTTGACGAGCAGTACTTC
CASSLSSGTSFDEQYF
>NA|TRBD1|TRBJ1-2|TRBV7-8
TGTGCCAGCAGCTTCGGACAGGGAAGGGAAGGCTACACCTTC
CASSFGQGREGYTF
>NA|TRBD1|TRBJ2-1|TRBV6-5
TGTGCCAGCAGTTACGGGACAGGGGTCAAGAATGAGCAGTTCTTC
CASSYGTGVKNEQFF
>NA|TRBD1|TRBJ1-4|TRBV18
TGTGCCAGCTCACCGAGGAGGACAGGGGACGAAAAACTGTTTTTT
CASSPRRTGDEKLFF
>once|NA|TRBJ1-6|TRBV7-6
TGTGCCAGCAGCCCGTCGACCAGGCCCTATAATTCACCCCTCCACTTT
CASSPSTRPYNSPLHF
>few|NA|TRBJ1-5|TRBV19
TGTGCCAGCCAGGGTCGGCTTGCACCGAGCAATCAGCCCCAGCATTTT
CASQGRLAPSNQPQHF
>NA|NA|TRBJ1-2|TRBV5-1
TGCGCCAGCAGTCAAACGACGGGAAACTATGGCTACACCTTC
CASSQTTGNYGYTF
>once|NA|TRBJ2-3|TRBV10-3
TGTGCCACGTCCCTTACTAGCACAGATACGCAGTATTTT
CATSLTSTDTQYF
>NA|NA|TRBJ1-2|TRBV24-1
TGTGCCACCTCTCGGAGACGCCGACCTAGTCGCAGGGGTAACTATGGCTACACCTTC
CATSRRRRPSRRGNYGYTF
>NA|NA|TRBJ2-5|TRBV4-2
TGTGCCAGCAGCCAAGATCCAAGGCAGGCGGGTTTAGAGACCCAGTACTTC
CASSQDPRQAGLETQYF
>NA|NA|TRBJ1-2|TRBV24-1
TGTGCCACCAGTGACAGGGCTTTGTTGTTTAACTATGGCTACACCTTC
CATSDRALLFNYGYTF